This TCR beta chain was identified during a study of follicular helper T cells after annual influenza vaccination. Regarding the study as a whole: Recurrent ICOS+CD38+ cTfh clonotypes included tetramer and AIM influenza-specific ones.

Sequencing of TCRB used Survey level resolution. Only in-frame clones appear in the TCRdb table, and some are missing; sequencing was by immunoSEQ multiplex PCR. The profile shows about 11,000 clones, nearly 85% of them singletons. As for this clone: Antigen specificity is unknown.

No donor had influenza vaccine in the prior 6 months; all lived in the community. The CDR3 extends over 14 amino acids. Trimming cost V 4 bases and J 1 base, with 11 bases left between them. CDR1 and CDR2 (germline): SGHRS, YFSETQ. The TCR originated in an adult who received the influenza vaccine. The genes are TRBV5-1 and TRBJ1-1; D not certain. The specimen was CXCR5- memory CD4+ T cells sorted from blood, collected 6 weeks after influenza vaccination. As DNA, the CDR3 is TGCGCCAGCAGCCCCAGTGGCGCGAACACTGAAGCTTTCTTT. Its protein product is CASSPSGANTEAFF.